One sample yielded the 30 T cell receptor beta chains listed below, sequenced in a study of T cells in Graves' hyperthyroidism and ophthalmopathy. TCR beta CDR3 regions were amplified from RNA transcripts. During a first-round RT-PCR of the TCR CDR3, the HTBI primer set was used. TCRdb re-called the multiplex PCR reads with MiXCR, one entry per CDR3 protein. The sample carries roughly 40,000 distinct CDR3 sequences, roughly 52% recorded once. The sequencing sample was made of blood. These receptors came from a man aged 35 to 55 with Graves' ophthalmopathy.

Turning to this clonotype: The conserved phenylalanine or tryptophan is not found at the CDR3 terminus, so this likely reflects a read error. The limits of the CDR3 on the DNA are not certain, so only TCRdb's listed CDR3 is given. The chain has TRBV5-4 and TRBJ2-5; TRBD1 is taken as the D call from the table, unchecked against the DNA. The germline V gene has CDR1 SGHNT and CDR2 YYREEE (reference sequence). A total of 16 residues make up the CDR3, ends included. CDR3 sequence: CASSSQQGWDGYTFGS.

As to this clonotype: In this CDR3 the conserved last residue, phenylalanine or tryptophan, is missing, so a read error is likely. This chain joins TRBV11-2 and TRBJ2-3; a weak D match, TRBD2 (5 bases). Germline values: CDR1 SGHAT, CDR2 FQNNGV. CDR3 size: 15 residues. The germline V and J ends were trimmed by 3 bases and 0 bases, with 10 bases remaining between them. For the CDR3, the DNA is TGTGCCAGCAGCTTGCAAGCGGTTAGCACAGATACGCAGTATTCT. Its translation is CASSLQAVSTDTQYS.

The sample holds many counts of this clonotype. The chain links TRBV3-1 to TRBJ1-1; D not resolved. This CDR3 is 14 amino acids long. Germline-derived CDR1 and CDR2 are LGHDT and YNNKEL (reference sequence). V dropped 3 bases and J dropped 3 bases, with 11 bases sitting between them. The DNA of the CDR3 is TGTGCCAGCAGCCACCGTCATGGGGACACTGAAGCTTTCTTT. This sequence encodes CASSHRHGDTEAFF.

This clonotype was counted at least ten times. This chain links TRBV2 with TRBJ1-5; D gene unclear. Germline assignment: CDR1 SNHLY and CDR2 FYNNEI. The ends were cut back, 6 bases at V and 2 bases at J, with 14 bases in the middle. The CDR3 contains 15 residues. The CDR3 loop is CASRLQRAGNQPQHF. The CDR3 DNA is TGTGCCAGCAGACTACAAAGGGCGGGCAATCAGCCCCAGCATTTT.

The rearrangement joins TRBV10-1 to TRBJ2-1; the D gene could be TRBD1 or TRBD2 (5 bases each). Trimming shortened V by 3 bases and J by 7 bases, and 16 bases separated the two germline ends. Germline V gene data show CDR1 as WNHNN and CDR2 as SYGVQD (reference sequence). The CDR3 is 15 residues long. CDR3 DNA sequence: TGCGCCAGCAGTGAAGGGGAGCTGGCTGAAAATGAGCAGTTCTTC. Encoded protein: CASSEGELAENEQFF.

This clonotype occurred many times. The V and J genes are TRBV10-2 and TRBJ2-5; TRBD1 matches at 11 bases. The V gene's germline CDR1 is WSHSY and CDR2 SAAADI. The V and J ends lost 4 bases and 4 bases, in that order; junction bases with no gene match: 2. CDR3 size: 14 residues. CDR3 protein: CASSADRGRETQYF. The CDR3 bases are TGCGCCAGCAGTGCGGACAGGGGGCGAGAGACCCAGTACTTC.

There are many counts of this clonotype. The V call is TRBV20-1, the J call TRBJ1-2, with no clear D. Germline V gene lookup returns CDR1 DFQATT and CDR2 SNEGSKA (reference sequence). The CDR3 is 13 amino acids. Deletions cut 6 bases from V and 0 bases from J, with 11 bases between. CDR3 loop: CSAPFRSNYGYTF. The DNA for the CDR3 is TGCAGTGCCCCCTTCCGATCTAACTATGGCTACACCTTC.

The rearrangement links TRBV20-1 to TRBJ1-5, with D perhaps TRBD1 or TRBD2 (6 bases each). Judging by the DNA end, TRBJ2-3 fits better; the J call may be wrong. This CDR3 comprises 14 residues. CDR1 is DFQATT and CDR2 is SNEGSKA in the germline V gene (reference sequence). This CDR3 reads CSAHGTGGNQPQYF. Here the CDR3 DNA reads TGCAGTGCTCATGGGACCGGGGGCAATCAGCCCCAGTATTTT.

This clonotype was counted ten times or more. The chain uses TRBV4-2 and TRBJ1-6, with TRBD1 identical over 7 bases. The CDR3 contains 17 residues. Germline values: CDR1 LGHNA, CDR2 YNFKEQ. V lost 0 bases to trimming and J lost 10 bases; unmatched junction nucleotides: 12. CDR3 protein: CASSQDQGRGDRSPLHF. Here the CDR3 DNA reads TGTGCCAGCAGCCAAGACCAGGGTAGGGGGGACAGATCACCCCTCCACTTT.

Concerning this clonotype: Relative to the germline gene, one junction end is altered; a read error may explain this. The chain combines TRBV11-2 with TRBJ1-2; TRBD1 matches 12 bases. Germline CDR1 SGHAT, CDR2 FQNNGV. The CDR3 is made up of 15 amino acids. The CDR3 here is CASNSGGQGAYGYTF. CDR3 nucleotides: TGTGCCAGCAACTCTGGGGGACAGGGGGCCTATGGCTACACCTTT.

A note on this clonotype: One junction end does not reproduce the germline sequence, and a read error may be involved. This chain links TRBV9 with TRBJ1-5, with TRBD1 as a possible D gene (6 bases). Germline V gives CDR1 SGDLS, CDR2 YYNGEE. The CDR3 is made up of 15 amino acids. CDR3 bases: TGTGCCGGCAGCGTAGGGGGTTATAGCAATCAGCCCCAGCAGTTT. Protein product: CAGSVGGYSNQPQQF.

Concerning this clonotype: An end of the junction differs from the germline gene, which may be a read error. The gene calls are TRBV19 and TRBJ2-3; 12 positions agree with TRBD2. Looked up from germline, CDR1 is LNHDA and CDR2 is SQIVND (reference sequence). The CDR3 is 17 amino acids. In DNA, the CDR3 is TGTGCCAGTAGAGAGGGGAGACTAGCGGGGGCTGGAGATACACAGTATTTT. The encoded protein is CASREGRLAGAGDTQYF.

This clonotype has ten or more counts. The rearrangement joins TRBV9 to TRBJ2-1; 12 nucleotides line up with TRBD2. The junction had 5 bases not matched to a gene; V was cut back by 4 bases and J by 0 bases. Germline CDR1 and CDR2: SGDLS and YYNGEE. The CDR3 length is 17 residues. The CDR3 sequence is CASSPSGGALSYNEQFF. DNA of the CDR3: TGTGCCAGCAGCCCTAGCGGGGGGGCCCTCTCCTACAATGAGCAGTTCTTC.

The rearrangement joins TRBV20-1 to TRBJ2-2; D might be TRBD2 (6 bases). V was clipped by 0 bases and J by 7 bases, with 21 bases between them. The germline V gene encodes CDR1 DFQATT and CDR2 SNEGSKA (reference sequence). This CDR3 comprises 17 residues. The CDR3, as DNA: TGCAGTGCTAGAGATCTGACCGGGAGAGTTGGCGTCGGGGAGCTGTTTTTT. This translates into CSARDLTGRVGVGELFF.

The chain employs TRBV5-1 and TRBJ2-7, with 15 bases lining up with TRBD2. J lost 7 bases, V lost 4 bases, and 18 bases had no gene match. The CDR3 contains 19 residues. Germline V gives CDR1 SGHRS, CDR2 YFSETQ. The CDR3 loop reads CASSKYGLAGGPDDPEQYF. The CDR3 DNA reads TGCGCCAGCAGCAAATACGGACTAGCGGGAGGGCCCGATGATCCAGAGCAGTACTTC.

Many counts were recorded for this clonotype. The rearrangement uses TRBV28 and TRBJ2-7, with 7 bases identical to TRBD1. The V segment lost 8 bases and the J segment 1 base; nucleotides outside the gene matches: 8. Germline CDR1 reads MDHEN; CDR2 reads SYDVKM. This CDR3 comprises 14 residues. The CDR3, as DNA: TGTGCCAGCCTGCCCGGGGACAGATCCTACGAGCAGTACTTC. Translating gives CASLPGDRSYEQYF. Combining the CDR3 with reference TRBV28 and TRBJ2-7 gives the whole variable domain DVKVTQSSRYLVKRTGEKVFLECVQDMDHENMFWYRQDPGLGLRLIYFSYDVKMKEKGDIPEGYSVSREKKERFSLILESASTNQTSMYLCASLPGDRSYEQYFGPGTRLTVT.

The J gene is TRBJ2-1, the V gene TRBV25-1, with D possibly matching TRBD2 (6 bases). Germline CDR1 reads MGHDK; CDR2 reads SYGVNS. Trimming pared 5 bases from V and 8 bases from J, leaving 16 bases between. The CDR3 is 14 amino acids. The CDR3 nucleotides are TGTGCCAGCAGTATGATGCGGGGCATCGATGAGCAGTTCTTC. It specifies CASSMMRGIDEQFF.

This clonotype has just a few counts. The gene calls are TRBV27 and TRBJ2-2; tentatively, D is TRBD1 (5 bases). Germline lookup yields CDR1 MNHEY and CDR2 SMNVEV (reference sequence). V was clipped by 2 bases and J by 2 bases, with 15 bases between them. There are 17 residues in the CDR3. CDR3 coding DNA: TGTGCCAGCAGTTTAGGACCGCGGACATTCAACACCGGGGAGCTGTTTTTT. Encoded protein: CASSLGPRTFNTGELFF.

The chain employs TRBV7-2 and TRBJ2-3, with 10 positions matching TRBD1. In germline, CDR1 is SGHTA, CDR2 FQGNSA. Trimming at V came to 1 base and at J to 4 bases, leaving 5 bases not matched to a gene. The CDR3 sequence is 16 residues long. The CDR3: CASSLEGGTGADTQYF. In nucleotides, the CDR3 is TGTGCCAGCAGCTTAGAGGGGGGGACAGGGGCAGATACGCAGTATTTT. Looking up the rest from reference TRBV7-2 and TRBJ2-3 gives the full variable domain: GAGVSQSPSNKVTEKGKDVELRCDPISGHTALYWYRQSLGQGLEFLIYFQGNSAPDKSGLPSDRFSAERTGGSVSTLTIQRTQQEDSAVYLCASSLEGGTGADTQYFGPGTRLTVL.

On this clonotype itself: It is likely a read error, because the conserved phenylalanine at the end of the CDR3 is missing. The DNA is omitted, as the CDR3 cannot be located on it reliably, and the CDR3 follows TCRdb's listing. This sequence joins TRBV12-3 or TRBV12-4 and TRBJ2-7; the table's D call, TRBD2, has no DNA check behind it. The CDR3 contains 10 residues when both ends are counted. The CDR3 region is CASSPRGTSG.

As to this clonotype: One end of the junction does not line up with germline, which may come from a read error. The rearrangement joins TRBV5-6 to TRBJ2-7; D gene uncertain. In germline, CDR1 is SGHDT, CDR2 YYEEEE. The CDR3 totals 13 residues. CDR3 region: CACSLISSYEQYF. Written as DNA, the CDR3 is TGTGCCTGCAGCTTGATTTCATCCTACGAGCAGTACTTC.

Turning to this clonotype: An end of the junction does not agree with germline; a read error may underlie this. The chain links TRBV12-3 or TRBV12-4 to TRBJ2-7; weak D call: TRBD2 (7 bases). This CDR3 region has 14 residues. CDR3 amino acids: CASSLGRGLYEQYF. The CDR3 nucleotides are TGTGCCAGCAGCTTAGGGCGGGGGCTCTACGAGCAGTACTTC.

The V and J genes are TRBV5-1 and TRBJ1-1; maybe TRBD1 (5 bases). From germline, CDR1 is SGHRS and CDR2 YFSETQ. This CDR3 is built from 13 residues. V lost 4 bases and J lost 4, with 11 bases in between. The chain's CDR3 is CASSIGEFTEAFF. Written as DNA, the CDR3 is TGCGCCAGCAGCATAGGGGAGTTCACTGAAGCTTTCTTT.

The table lists this clonotype with a count of one. The rearrangement uses TRBV25-1 and TRBJ1-4, with D hard to call. This CDR3 is 15 amino acids long. Deletions cut 3 bases from V and 0 bases from J, with 8 bases between. The germline gives CDR1 MGHDK, CDR2 SYGVNS. The CDR3, as DNA: TGTGCCAGCAGTGAGGCAATGGCAACTAATGAAAAACTGTTTTTT. As protein: CASSEAMATNEKLFF. The whole variable domain, remainder taken from reference TRBV25-1 and TRBJ1-4, is EADIYQTPRYLVIGTGKKITLECSQTMGHDKMYWYQQDPGMELHLIHYSYGVNSTEKGDLSSESTVSRIRTEHFPLTLESARPSHTSQYLCASSEAMATNEKLFFGSGTQLSVL.

Comment on this clonotype: This is likely a read error, given that the CDR3 carries no conserved phenylalanine or tryptophan at its end. It is unclear where the CDR3 begins or ends on the DNA, so no DNA is shown, and the CDR3 is as TCRdb lists it. The rearrangement uses TRBV20-1 and TRBJ2-5; the D call in the table, TRBD1, was not verified against the DNA. The CDR3 comprises 12 residues, both ends counted. CDR1 and CDR2 (germline): DFQATT, SNEGSKA (reference sequence). This CDR3 is CSARSGQGRSNT.

The rearrangement joins TRBV7-9 to TRBJ2-7; D possibly corresponds to TRBD1 (5 bases). Trimming pared 5 bases from V and 0 bases from J, leaving 17 bases between. Germline assignment: CDR1 SEHNR and CDR2 FQNEAQ (reference sequence). CDR3 length: 16 residues. The CDR3 sequence is CASSTDWGESSYEQYF. CDR3 DNA: TGTGCCAGCAGCACCGACTGGGGCGAGAGCTCCTACGAGCAGTACTTC.

The rearrangement joins TRBV28 to TRBJ1-1; D is possibly TRBD1 (5 bases). The V gene lost 6 bases and the J gene lost 0 bases, with 17 bases spanning the gap. Germline-derived CDR1 and CDR2 are MDHEN and SYDVKM. The CDR3 runs 16 residues. The CDR3 loop is CASSPGLAGVNTEAFF. CDR3 in DNA: TGTGCCAGCAGCCCAGGACTAGCGGGGGTGAACACTGAAGCTTTCTTT.

The chain uses TRBV2 and TRBJ2-5; no reliable D call. The CDR3 has 11 amino acids. Germline V gives CDR1 SNHLY, CDR2 FYNNEI. Trimming cost V 9 bases and J 5 bases, with 10 bases left between them. As DNA, the CDR3 is TGTGCCAGTACAATACGGGAGACCCAGTACTTC. Its translation is CASTIRETQYF.

Ten or more counts support this clonotype. This chain connects TRBV6-6 to TRBJ1-6; D unclear. V was shortened by 5 bases and J by 8 bases, with 7 bases between the two germline ends. The CDR3 contains 12 residues. The V gene's germline CDR1 is MNHNY and CDR2 SVGAGI (reference sequence). CDR3 DNA: TGTGCCAGCAGTGCGAACGATTCACCCCTCCACTTT. Residues: CASSANDSPLHF.

Ten or more counts support this clonotype. The chain couples TRBV13 to TRBJ2-5; D is uncertain. V dropped 0 bases and J dropped 4 bases, with 12 bases sitting between them. This CDR3 contains 15 residues. Germline lookup yields CDR1 PRHDT and CDR2 FYEKMQ (reference sequence). CDR3 coding DNA: TGTGCCAGCAGCTTAGGCCGCACCTCGAGAGAGACCCAGTACTTC. Translation gives CASSLGRTSRETQYF.